Listed below are T cell receptor beta chains from one sample, sequenced in a study of shared clonotypes between healthy human individuals. Only in-frame clones appear in the TCRdb table, and some are missing; sequencing was by immunoSEQ multiplex PCR. The sample lists over a million clones, approximately 78% occurring once. Material: memory CD4+ T cells from PBMCs. The receptors shown here come from a man aged 18 to 30 in good health. Some clones in this sample may be carry-over from other donors' samples. The CDR3 runs from the conserved cysteine through the conserved F or W. The D gene is left open where the match is weak.

J: TRBJ2-7
D: TRBD1
V: TRBV5-6
DNA: TGTGCCAGCACCAGACAGGGGTCGGTTTTCTACGAGCAGTACTTC
CDR3: CASTRQGSVFYEQYF

J: TRBJ2-3
D: NA
V: TRBV5-1
DNA: TGCGCCAGCACCCTAAGGGACGGACTCACAGATACGCAGTATTTT
CDR3: CASTLRDGLTDTQYF

J: TRBJ2-7
D: NA
V: TRBV7-9
DNA: TGTGCCAGCAGCTCCGGGCAAAGCTCCTACGAGCAGTACTTC
CDR3: CASSSGQSSYEQYF

J: TRBJ1-5
D: NA
V: TRBV13
DNA: TGTGCCAGCAAGATCGGTGATCAGCCCCAGCATTTT
CDR3: CASKIGDQPQHF

J: TRBJ2-3
D: NA
V: TRBV7-2
DNA: TGTGCCAGCAGCTTAGTTGTTGTGCGTGGCACAGATACGCAGTATTTT
CDR3: CASSLVVVRGTDTQYF

J: TRBJ2-1
D: NA
V: TRBV5-1
DNA: TGCGCCAGCAGCCCCCTCGACTCTAGCTATTACAATGAGCAGTTCTTC
CDR3: CASSPLDSSYYNEQFF

J: TRBJ2-7
D: TRBD2
V: TRBV5-1
DNA: TGCGCCAGCAAAAATAGCGGGACCTACGAGCAGTACTTC
CDR3: CASKNSGTYEQYF

J: TRBJ2-2
D: TRBD2
V: TRBV4-2
DNA: TGTGCCAGCAGCCAAGTAGTAGCGGGCGGGACCGGGGAGCTGTTTTTT
CDR3: CASSQVVAGGTGELFF

J: TRBJ1-4
D: NA
V: TRBV28
DNA: TGTGCCAGCAGTTTAGGCAGACAGAATGAAAAACTGTTTTTT
CDR3: CASSLGRQNEKLFF

J: TRBJ2-5
D: NA
V: TRBV5-5
DNA: TGTGCCAGCAGCTTCGGGACCTCGGAGACCCAGTACTTC
CDR3: CASSFGTSETQYF

J: TRBJ2-5
D: TRBD2
V: TRBV9
DNA: TGTGCCAGCAGCGTAGCCGGGACTAGCGGGCAAGAGACCCAGTACTTC
CDR3: CASSVAGTSGQETQYF

J: TRBJ1-4
D: NA
V: TRBV2
DNA: TGTGCCAGCAGTCCTGGTAGGGGGAGGGAGCGTGGTGAAAAACTGTTTTTT
CDR3: CASSPGRGRERGEKLFF

J: TRBJ2-2
D: NA
V: TRBV4-2
DNA: TGTGCCAGCAGCCCGTACACCGGGGAGCTGTTTTTT
CDR3: CASSPYTGELFF

J: TRBJ2-1
D: TRBD2
V: TRBV10-1
DNA: TGCGCCAGCAGCGACCGGACTAGCGGGAAATTGTCGCAGTTCTTC
CDR3: CASSDRTSGKLSQFF

J: TRBJ1-2
D: NA
V: TRBV29-1
DNA: TGCAGCGTTGAAAAATCCGGGTATGGCTACACCTTC
CDR3: CSVEKSGYGYTF